This T cell receptor beta chain was obtained from a study of blood T cells in healthy people across ages. Study-wide points: Long-lived donors had more naive CD4+ cells and higher diversity than aged donors.

Peripheral blood, about 10 milliliters per donor, was collected. Using a J-beta primer mix together with a sample-barcoded 5' primer, a second PCR was run for roughly 6 to 11 cycles. TCRdb used MiXCR to reprocess the 5' RACE reads, holding one entry per CDR3 protein. The sample carries over a million distinct CDR3 sequences, more than 35% recorded once. With V trimmed by 5 bases and J by 5 bases, 12 bases remained unmatched. Germline-derived CDR1 and CDR2 are SEHNR and FQNEAQ (reference sequence). The CDR3 contains 16 residues. Turning to this clonotype: Its specificity is unknown.

The sequenced material came from blood. The clonotype was recovered from a woman aged 55-75 years in good health. The V gene is TRBV7-9, the J gene TRBJ2-3; 8 positions match TRBD2. For the CDR3, the DNA is TGTGCCAGCAGCCCCCCAGGAAGCGGGAGCCAAGATACGCAGTATTTT. Protein sequence: CASSPPGSGSQDTQYF. Filled out from reference TRBV7-9 and TRBJ2-3, the complete variable domain reads DTGVSQNPRHKITKRGQNVTFRCDPISEHNRLYWYRQTLGQGPEFLTYFQNEAQLEKSRLLSDRFSAERPKGSFSTLEIQRTEQGDSAMYLCASSPPGSGSQDTQYFGPGTRLTVL.